This TCR beta chain was documented in a study of T cells in localized non-small cell lung cancer. TCRdb's copy holds only in-frame clones and misses some; the assay was immunoSEQ multiplex PCR. The sample contains fewer than 35,000 clones, approximately 90% of which appear only once. This clone occurred once. Germline V CDR1 and CDR2: KGHSH, LQKENI. The CDR3 runs to 15 residues. The V end lost 1 base, the J end lost 5 bases, and 13 bases lay between the germline ends. The chain recombines TRBV18 with TRBJ2-3; TRBD2 is a possible D gene (5 bases). Here the sequenced sample was PBMCs, taken before any cancer treatment. The TCR originated in a man aged 35-69 years with stage II lung adenocarcinoma. The CDR3 spells CASSPLSRERDTQYF. CDR3 coding DNA: TGTGCCAGCTCACCACTTAGCCGGGAACGAGATACGCAGTATTTT. Full variable domain (missing parts from reference TRBV18 and TRBJ2-3): NAGVMQNPRHLVRRRGQEARLRCSPMKGHSHVYWYRQLPEEGLKFMVYLQKENIIDESGMPKERFSAEFPKEGPSILRIQQVVRGDSAAYFCASSPLSRERDTQYFGPGTRLTVL.